A single TCR beta chain is shown here with its context. Its antigen remains undetermined. Per-base quality was not reported, and no clone a single base away is much larger than it. This specimen includes other DNA sequences encoding the same CDR3. TCRbeta CDR3 regions were amplified from genomic DNA using the immunoSEQ Assay, a bias-controlled multiplex PCR. Per the original workflow: The number of nucleated cells in each sample was estimated by amplification of reference gene primers within the assay. Sequence reads were collapsed and filtered to measure the absolute abundance of every unique TCRbeta CDR3 rearrangement. For each sample, productive Simpson clonality was calculated by taking the square root of Simpson's diversity index across productive rearrangements. TCRdb carries this immuneACCESS record with in-frame sequences only. Its versions omit some clonotypes, under half of them owing to an unresolved V gene in the studies checked, with the rest unexplained. V, J and clone size are taken as reported in that table, and D and trimming were inferred from the DNA itself. In all, the sample holds about 160,000 clones, and 82% of those were seen once. The ten most abundant clones make up 6.5% to 9% of the sample.

This sample stems from a study of blood T cell repertoires in COVID-19 (dated by TCRdb to the early 2020s). Study-wide context: Samples covering the acute and convalescent phases of COVID-19 were provided by collaborators in the United States, Italy and Spain. The prospective study material was composed of cDNA or gDNA derived from T cells, B-cell-depleted T cells, or PBMCs. Subjects who had been exposed to COVID-19, were actively infected with it, or had recovered from it provided the deeply sampled blood TCRbeta repertoires that made up the dataset. The repertoires were made available in a free public database intended to serve as a resource for research on the immune response to SARS-CoV-2. The samples were drawn from the first 160 participants of the ongoing ImmuneRACE study and from under 1,500 subjects provided by 6 global collaborators. Nearly every sample came with metadata listing a de-identified subject ID, COVID-19 status, age in years and sex. Where available, HLA class I and class II types were obtained from metadata supplied by the sample provider rather than from assay-based typing.

One collaborating source in Seattle enrolled patients while the patients were actively infected and followed the patients over time throughout the course of disease. The collaborating institutions used their own protocols to collect whole blood in K2EDTA tubes. For TCRbeta analysis, collaborators shipped samples in one of three forms: frozen whole blood, isolated PBMCs, or DNA extracted from either of those sample types. General conclusions and limits of the study: The quantity of clinical and demographic metadata differed by source and by participant and was supplied without curation.

Trimming at the junction amounts to 4 bases on V and 5 bases on J, and the germline ends lie 21 bases apart. The cysteine opens and the phenylalanine closes a CDR3 of 16 amino acids. The only DNA kept is the CDR3, 48 bases in frame from the first base. Reading the germline V gene gives CDR1 MDHEN and CDR2 SYDVKM. Input material: peripheral blood. This receptor was obtained from a woman in her forties with COVID-19, enrolled during active disease. The rearranged chain carries TRBV28 and TRBJ2-7, and TRBD1 may be the D gene, going by 6 matching bases. The DNA sequence follows: TGTGCCAGCAGTTACCCAATACAGGGAGCGGAAAACGAGCAGTACTTC. Translated, it gives CASSYPIQGAENEQYF.